A single sample gave rise to the 2 T cell receptor beta chains below, sequenced in a study of blood T cell repertoires in COVID-19. Only in-frame clones appear in the TCRdb table, and some are missing; sequencing was by immunoSEQ multiplex PCR. The sample yields approximately 490,000 clones, roughly 90% seen once. Sequenced input: PBMCs or T cells enriched from blood (not recorded which). The source is a woman aged 18 to 35 who had recovered from COVID-19.

Written as DNA, the CDR3 is TGCGCCAGCAGCAAAGGAGACAGGGGCGGTGGCTACACCTTC. Translating it yields CASSKGDRGGGYTF. The V gene is TRBV5-1, the J gene TRBJ1-2, with 8 bases identical to TRBD1. V lost 4 bases and J lost 7; bases outside the gene matches: 9. CDR1 and CDR2 from the germline V gene are SGHRS and YFSETQ. The CDR3 is 14 residues long. Full variable domain (remainder filled in from reference TRBV5-1 and TRBJ1-2): KAGVTQTPRYLIKTRGQQVTLSCSPISGHRSVSWYQQTPGQGLQFLFEYFSETQRNKGNFPGRFSGRQFSNSRSEMNVSTLELGDSALYLCASSKGDRGGGYTFGSGTRLTVV.

The gene calls are TRBV19 and TRBJ2-5; 8 bases fit TRBD2. The length of the CDR3 is 16 residues. CDR1 and CDR2 from the germline V gene are LNHDA and SQIVND (reference sequence). J gave up 5 bases and V 5 bases, and 13 bases lay outside the gene matches. CDR3 loop: CASSVIDGGALETQYF. DNA for the CDR3: TGTGCCAGTAGTGTTATCGACGGGGGGGCCTTGGAGACCCAGTACTTC.